The 21 T cell receptor beta chains reported below all come from one sample, sequenced in a study of CD8 T cells in Susac syndrome. RNA totalling roughly 0.5 to 1 ug underwent reverse transcription with random hexamers. Using its own MiXCR run on the immunoSEQ multiplex PCR reads, TCRdb lists one record per CDR3 protein. The table lists around 150,000 distinct CDR3 sequences, more than 85% of them singletons. The sequenced material came from CD8+ T cells from PBMCs. Source of these receptors: a human donor with Susac syndrome.

The J gene is TRBJ1-2, the V gene TRBV5-6, with unresolved D. The CDR3 spans 14 residues. The V end was cut by 6 bases, the J end by 6 bases, with 18 bases between. CDR1 and CDR2 (germline): SGHDT, YYEEEE. CDR3 residues: CASTTLRTWHGYTF. The CDR3 nucleotides are TGTGCCAGCACCACCCTCCGGACTTGGCATGGCTACACCTTC.

The rearrangement joins TRBV30 to TRBJ2-1; 12 bases agree with TRBD2. In germline, CDR1 is GTSNPN, CDR2 SVGIG (reference sequence). This CDR3 has 19 residues. V lost 4 bases to trimming and J lost 0 bases; unmatched junction nucleotides: 13. DNA for the CDR3: TGTGCCTGGATGGAAATAGGACTAGCGGGACCGGACTCCTACAATGAGCAGTTCTTC. Protein sequence: CAWMEIGLAGPDSYNEQFF.

The gene calls are TRBV7-9 and TRBJ2-1, with 10 positions matching TRBD2. Per the germline V gene, CDR1 is SEHNR and CDR2 is FQNEAQ (reference sequence). The CDR3 is 16 amino acids. With V trimmed by 5 bases and J by 7 bases, 11 bases remained unmatched. The CDR3 DNA reads as TGTGCCAGCAGCCAGACTAGCGGGCCTACTCGAAATGAGCAGTTCTTC. Translated: CASSQTSGPTRNEQFF.

The V and J genes are TRBV13 and TRBJ2-1; TRBD1 is a possible D gene (5 bases). Trimming cost V 5 bases and J 8 bases, with 19 bases left between them. The CDR3 has 15 amino acids. Germline CDR1 and CDR2: PRHDT and FYEKMQ (reference sequence). In nucleotides, the CDR3 is TGTGCCAGCAGCCCCCCGCAGGGTAAGGATCATGAGCAGTTCTTC. Amino acid sequence: CASSPPQGKDHEQFF.

The chain recombines TRBV18 with TRBJ1-2; 7 bases agree with TRBD1. The V gene end was trimmed by 3 bases and the J gene end by 4 bases; junction bases not matched to a gene: 8. The CDR3 runs 15 residues. Germline V gene lookup returns CDR1 KGHSH and CDR2 LQKENI. Written as DNA, the CDR3 is TGTGCCAGCTCACCTCCGACAGGGTCTGGCTATGGCTACACCTTC. It is translated as CASSPPTGSGYGYTF.

This rearrangement joins TRBV3-1 to TRBJ2-7, with 7 nucleotides matching TRBD2. Germline V gives CDR1 LGHDT, CDR2 YNNKEL (reference sequence). The CDR3 covers 18 residues. V gave up 0 bases and J gave up 3 bases; unmatched junction bases: 14. The CDR3 nucleotides are TGTGCCAGCAGCCAAGAAGGGGCGGGAGCTTTCGAGGGCTACGAGCAGTACTTC. Its protein product is CASSQEGAGAFEGYEQYF.

The chain couples TRBV19 to TRBJ1-1; unclear D gene. CDR3 length: 13 residues. Trimming stripped 3 bases from V and 5 bases from J, with 10 bases between. Germline V gives CDR1 LNHDA, CDR2 SQIVND (reference sequence). The CDR3 DNA follows: TGTGCCAGTAGTATGGCAGGATATACTGAAGCTTTCTTT. Protein sequence: CASSMAGYTEAFF.

The rearrangement uses TRBV2 and TRBJ1-5, with D perhaps TRBD1 (6 bases). There are 15 residues in the CDR3. The V gene's germline CDR1 is SNHLY and CDR2 FYNNEI. Trimming removed 8 bases from V and 3 bases from J, with 17 bases in between. The CDR3 protein is CASQPLTGSNQPQHF. The CDR3, as DNA: TGTGCCAGCCAACCTCTGACAGGTTCCAATCAGCCCCAGCATTTT.

This chain joins TRBV20-1 and TRBJ2-7; D unresolved. V lost 3 bases and J 5 bases, leaving 14 bases between the germline ends. Germline-derived CDR1 and CDR2 are DFQATT and SNEGSKA (reference sequence). The CDR3 contains 13 residues. The CDR3 reads CSASILARHEQYF. The CDR3 nucleotides read TGCAGTGCTAGCATCCTCGCGCGCCACGAGCAGTACTTC.

The chain joins TRBV20-1 to TRBJ2-1, with TRBD1 as a possible D gene (6 bases). CDR3 size: 13 residues. The germline gives CDR1 DFQATT, CDR2 SNEGSKA (reference sequence). The V end lost 0 bases, the J end lost 7 bases, and 10 bases lay between the germline ends. CDR3 amino acids: CSARETGRNEQFF. The CDR3, as DNA: TGCAGTGCTAGAGAAACAGGGCGGAATGAGCAGTTCTTC.

The chain links TRBV19 to TRBJ2-7; TRBD1 matches 10 bases. CDR1 is LNHDA and CDR2 is SQIVND in the germline V gene (reference sequence). The CDR3 consists of 15 residues. J was trimmed by 6 bases and V by 2 bases; bases with no gene match: 7. CDR3 nucleotides: TGTGCCAGTAGTATACATGAGACAGGGGGCAGCGAGCAGTACTTC. It specifies CASSIHETGGSEQYF.

The DNA for the CDR3 is TGCGCCAGCAGCCAAGATACAGGGGTTTACGAGCAGTACTTC. It translates to CASSQDTGVYEQYF. V is TRBV4-1 and J is TRBJ2-7; 7 bases match TRBD1. V shed 0 bases and J 4 bases; nucleotides not matched to a gene: 3. CDR1 and CDR2 from the germline V gene are MGHRA and YSYEKL. CDR3 length: 14 amino acids.

The J gene is TRBJ1-1, the V gene TRBV9, with D unresolved. There are 15 residues in the CDR3. Germline CDR1 reads SGDLS; CDR2 reads YYNGEE. V was trimmed by 4 bases and J by 8 bases, leaving 21 bases between them. CDR3 sequence: CASSPDEGPRTEAFF. The CDR3 nucleotides read TGTGCCAGCAGCCCGGACGAAGGACCGAGAACCGAAGCTTTCTTT.

A single count supports this clonotype. The chain links TRBV4-1 to TRBJ2-1, with unresolved D. In germline, CDR1 is MGHRA, CDR2 YSYEKL. Trimming shortened V by 4 bases and J by 4 bases, and 14 bases separated the two germline ends. The CDR3 has 15 residues. The CDR3 DNA is TGCGCCAGCAGCCCGGGCCCATTTGGGTACAATGAGCAGTTCTTC. It specifies CASSPGPFGYNEQFF.

The chain is built from TRBV4-1 and TRBJ1-1; no firm D call. The CDR3 contains 13 residues. CDR1 and CDR2 (germline): MGHRA, YSYEKL. V lost 7 bases to trimming and J lost 4 bases, with 13 bases between them. This CDR3 reads CASTTRSGTEAFF. The CDR3 DNA sequence: TGCGCCAGCACCACGAGGTCGGGCACTGAAGCTTTCTTT.

The genes are TRBV12-3 or TRBV12-4 and TRBJ1-1; no reliable D call. This CDR3 is built from 12 residues. V was trimmed by 3 bases and J by 5 bases, leaving 7 bases between them. CDR3 nucleotide sequence: TGTGCCAGCAGTTTCACCCCTACTGAAGCTTTCTTT. Translation gives CASSFTPTEAFF.

The rearrangement links TRBV4-2 to TRBJ2-3, with D unresolved. The CDR3 has 14 residues. The germline CDR1 and CDR2 sequences are LGHNA and YNFKEQ. Between the trimmed V and J ends, which lost 1 base and 0 bases, there was a span of 5 bases. CDR3 sequence reads: CASSQVGSTDTQYF. CDR3 DNA sequence: TGTGCCAGCAGCCAAGTCGGGAGCACAGATACGCAGTATTTT.

This clonotype was seen just once. The rearrangement joins TRBV4-1 to TRBJ2-1; no definite D call. The CDR3 sequence is 16 residues long. Trimming cost V 1 base and J 1 base, with 11 bases left between them. The germline gives CDR1 MGHRA, CDR2 YSYEKL. In DNA, the CDR3 is TGCGCCAGCAGCCAAGGGGCCCTGCGTTCCTACAATGAGCAGTTCTTC. Protein product: CASSQGALRSYNEQFF.

This clonotype was observed a single time. The chain combines TRBV20-1 with TRBJ1-2, with 7 bases lining up with TRBD1. Germline V gene lookup returns CDR1 DFQATT and CDR2 SNEGSKA (reference sequence). With V trimmed by 6 bases and J by 7 bases, 8 bases remained unmatched. This CDR3 comprises 12 residues. Here the CDR3 DNA reads TGCAGTGCGCCGGGACAGTCTCTTGGCTACACCTTC. This translates into CSAPGQSLGYTF.

V is TRBV12-3 or TRBV12-4 and J is TRBJ2-7; a possible D gene is TRBD1 (6 bases). The CDR3 is made up of 15 amino acids. V was shortened by 6 bases and J by 2 bases, with 17 bases between the two germline ends. The chain's CDR3 is CASSGRDMPAYEQYF. CDR3 nucleotides: TGTGCCAGCAGCGGCCGGGACATGCCAGCCTACGAGCAGTACTTC.

This sequence joins TRBV27 and TRBJ2-7; weak D call: TRBD1 (5 bases). The CDR3 covers 15 residues. The ends were cut back, 8 bases at V and 2 bases at J, with 19 bases in the middle. CDR1 MNHEY and CDR2 SMNVEV come from the germline V gene (reference sequence). CDR3 in DNA: TGTGCCAGCTCCTCTTCAGGGTTTGGGCCCTACGAGCAGTACTTC. Its protein is CASSSSGFGPYEQYF.